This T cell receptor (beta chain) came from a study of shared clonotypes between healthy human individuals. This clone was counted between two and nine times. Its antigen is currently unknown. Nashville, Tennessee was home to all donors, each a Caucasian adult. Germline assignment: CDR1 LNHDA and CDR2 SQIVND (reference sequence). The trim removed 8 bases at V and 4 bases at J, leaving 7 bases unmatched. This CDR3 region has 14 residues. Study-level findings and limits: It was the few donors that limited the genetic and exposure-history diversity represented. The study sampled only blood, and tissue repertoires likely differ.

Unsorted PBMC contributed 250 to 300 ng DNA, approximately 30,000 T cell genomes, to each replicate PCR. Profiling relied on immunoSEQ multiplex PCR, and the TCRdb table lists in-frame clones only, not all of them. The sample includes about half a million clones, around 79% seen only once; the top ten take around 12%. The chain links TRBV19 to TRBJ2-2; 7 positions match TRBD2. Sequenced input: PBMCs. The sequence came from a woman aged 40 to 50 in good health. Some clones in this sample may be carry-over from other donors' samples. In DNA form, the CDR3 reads TGTGCCAGTTGCGGGAGTGCGGGCACCGGGGAGCTGTTTTTT. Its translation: CASCGSAGTGELFF.